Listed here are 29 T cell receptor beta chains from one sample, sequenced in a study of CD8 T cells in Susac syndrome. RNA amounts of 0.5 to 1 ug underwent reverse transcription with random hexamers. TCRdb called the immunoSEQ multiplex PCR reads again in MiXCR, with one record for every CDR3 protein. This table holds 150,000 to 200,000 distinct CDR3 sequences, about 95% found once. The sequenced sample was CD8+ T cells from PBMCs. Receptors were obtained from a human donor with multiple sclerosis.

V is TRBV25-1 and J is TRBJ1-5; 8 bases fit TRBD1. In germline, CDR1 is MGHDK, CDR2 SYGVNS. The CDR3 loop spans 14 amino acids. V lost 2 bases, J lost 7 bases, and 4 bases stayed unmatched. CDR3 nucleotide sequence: TGTGCCAGCAGTGAAGGCCAGGGGGCCCAGCCCCAGCATTTT. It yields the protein CASSEGQGAQPQHF.

The DNA for the CDR3 is TGTGCCAGCACCTATAGCGGGAGGCCCTACGAGCAGTACTTC. This translates into CASTYSGRPYEQYF. V gene TRBV13 combines with J gene TRBJ2-7, with 10 nucleotides matching TRBD2. Germline-derived CDR1 and CDR2 are PRHDT and FYEKMQ (reference sequence). The CDR3 consists of 14 residues. Trimming cost V 7 bases and J 2 bases; bases outside gene matches: 5.

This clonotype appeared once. CDR3 sequence: CASSLVRAVGVPEAFF. CDR3 DNA: TGTGCCAGCAGCTTAGTTCGTGCGGTGGGGGTCCCTGAAGCTTTCTTT. V gene TRBV7-6 combines with J gene TRBJ1-1; D perhaps matches TRBD1 (5 bases). Germline loops: CDR1 SGHVS, CDR2 FNYEAQ. Trimming cost V 1 base and J 6 bases, with 18 bases left between them. This CDR3 is built from 16 residues.

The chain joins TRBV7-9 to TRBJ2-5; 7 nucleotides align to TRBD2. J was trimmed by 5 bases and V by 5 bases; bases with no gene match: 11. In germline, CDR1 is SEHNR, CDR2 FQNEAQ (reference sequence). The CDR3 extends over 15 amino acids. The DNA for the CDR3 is TGTGCCAGCAGCCATCCCCGGGGGGTCTTGGAGACCCAGTACTTC. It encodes CASSHPRGVLETQYF.

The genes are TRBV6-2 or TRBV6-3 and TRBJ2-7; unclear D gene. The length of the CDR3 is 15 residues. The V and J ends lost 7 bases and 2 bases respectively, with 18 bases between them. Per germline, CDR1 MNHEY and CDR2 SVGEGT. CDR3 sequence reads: CASTDSPSRAYEQYF. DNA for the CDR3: TGTGCCAGCACCGACTCTCCTAGTCGGGCCTACGAGCAGTACTTC.

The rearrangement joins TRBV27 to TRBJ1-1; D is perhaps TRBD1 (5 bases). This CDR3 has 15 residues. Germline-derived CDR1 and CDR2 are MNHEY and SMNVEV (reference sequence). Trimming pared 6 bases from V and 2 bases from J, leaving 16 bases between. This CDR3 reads CASRPIGGANTEAFF. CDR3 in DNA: TGTGCCAGCAGGCCTATTGGGGGAGCCAACACTGAAGCTTTCTTT.

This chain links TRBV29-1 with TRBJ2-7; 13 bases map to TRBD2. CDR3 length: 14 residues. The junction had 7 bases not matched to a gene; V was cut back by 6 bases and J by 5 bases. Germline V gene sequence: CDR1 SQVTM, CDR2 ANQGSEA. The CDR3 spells CSVPGTSGMHEQYF. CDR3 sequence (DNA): TGCAGCGTCCCCGGGACTAGCGGGATGCACGAGCAGTACTTC.

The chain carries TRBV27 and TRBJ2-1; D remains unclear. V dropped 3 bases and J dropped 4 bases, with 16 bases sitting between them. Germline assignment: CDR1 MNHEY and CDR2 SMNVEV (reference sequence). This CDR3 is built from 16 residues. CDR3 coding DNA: TGTGCCAGCAGTTTTCGCGGAGCCCCGGATTACAATGAGCAGTTCTTC. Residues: CASSFRGAPDYNEQFF.

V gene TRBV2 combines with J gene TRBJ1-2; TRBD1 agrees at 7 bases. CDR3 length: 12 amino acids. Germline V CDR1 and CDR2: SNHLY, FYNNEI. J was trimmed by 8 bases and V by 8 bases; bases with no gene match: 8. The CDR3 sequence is CASPGGIFGYTF. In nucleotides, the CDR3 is TGTGCCAGCCCAGGGGGGATCTTCGGCTACACCTTC.

The CDR3 loop is CASEQGSAGYTF. The CDR3 DNA follows: TGTGCCAGCGAACAGGGTTCTGCTGGCTACACCTTC. V gene TRBV13 combines with J gene TRBJ1-2, with D possibly TRBD1 on 6 matching bases. V lost 8 bases, J lost 7 bases, and 14 bases lay in between. Germline V gene data show CDR1 as PRHDT and CDR2 as FYEKMQ (reference sequence). CDR3 length: 12 amino acids.

The CDR3 loop is CASSLDGTNTGELFF. DNA for the CDR3: TGTGCCAGCAGCCTTGACGGCACGAACACCGGGGAGCTGTTTTTT. The chain has TRBV3-1 and TRBJ2-2; D unclear. The CDR3 has 15 residues. V was pared by 4 bases and J by 0 bases, with 9 bases between. Per germline, CDR1 LGHDT and CDR2 YNNKEL (reference sequence).

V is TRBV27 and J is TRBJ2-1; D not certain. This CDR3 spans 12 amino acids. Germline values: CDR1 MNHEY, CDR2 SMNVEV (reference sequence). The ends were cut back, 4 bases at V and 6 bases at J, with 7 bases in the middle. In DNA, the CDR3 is TGTGCCAGCAGTTCCAAAGGCAATGAGCAGTTCTTC. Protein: CASSSKGNEQFF.

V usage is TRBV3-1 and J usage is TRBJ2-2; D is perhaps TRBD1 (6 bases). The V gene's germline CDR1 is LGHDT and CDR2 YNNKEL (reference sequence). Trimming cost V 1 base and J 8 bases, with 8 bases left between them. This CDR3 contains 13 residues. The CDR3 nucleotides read TGTGCCAGCAGCCAAGCGGGGACAGGGGAGCTGTTTTTT. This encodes CASSQAGTGELFF.

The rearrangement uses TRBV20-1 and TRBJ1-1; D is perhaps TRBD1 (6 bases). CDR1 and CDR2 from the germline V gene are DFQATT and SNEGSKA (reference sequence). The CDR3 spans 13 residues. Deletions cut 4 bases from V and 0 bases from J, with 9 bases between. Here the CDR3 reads CSATWTVNTEAFF. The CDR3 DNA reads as TGCAGTGCTACCTGGACAGTGAACACTGAAGCTTTCTTT.

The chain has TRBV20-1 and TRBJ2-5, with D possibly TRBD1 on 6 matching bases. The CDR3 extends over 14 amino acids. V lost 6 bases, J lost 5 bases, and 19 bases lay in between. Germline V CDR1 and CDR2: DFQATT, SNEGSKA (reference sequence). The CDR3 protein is CSAPILGAGETQYF. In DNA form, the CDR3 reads TGCAGTGCACCGATTTTGGGGGCCGGGGAGACCCAGTACTTC.

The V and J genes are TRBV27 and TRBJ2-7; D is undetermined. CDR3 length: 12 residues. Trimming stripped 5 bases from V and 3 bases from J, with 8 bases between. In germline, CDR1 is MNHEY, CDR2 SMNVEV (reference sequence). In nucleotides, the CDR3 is TGTGCCAGCAGTGATCGATTCTACGAGCAGTACTTC. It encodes CASSDRFYEQYF.

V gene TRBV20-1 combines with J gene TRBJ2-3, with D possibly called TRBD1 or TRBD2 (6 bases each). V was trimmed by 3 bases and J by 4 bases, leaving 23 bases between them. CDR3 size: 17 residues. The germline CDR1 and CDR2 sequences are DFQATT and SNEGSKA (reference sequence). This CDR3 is CSAREPIQGWGADTQYF. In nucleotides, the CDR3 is TGCAGTGCTAGGGAACCCATACAGGGTTGGGGGGCAGATACGCAGTATTTT.

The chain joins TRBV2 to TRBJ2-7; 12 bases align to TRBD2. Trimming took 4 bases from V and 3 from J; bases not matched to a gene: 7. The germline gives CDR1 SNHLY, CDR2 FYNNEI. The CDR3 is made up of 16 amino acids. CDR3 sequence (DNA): TGTGCCAGCAGTGCGACTAGCGGGGGCGGCGTCTACGAGCAGTACTTC. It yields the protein CASSATSGGGVYEQYF.

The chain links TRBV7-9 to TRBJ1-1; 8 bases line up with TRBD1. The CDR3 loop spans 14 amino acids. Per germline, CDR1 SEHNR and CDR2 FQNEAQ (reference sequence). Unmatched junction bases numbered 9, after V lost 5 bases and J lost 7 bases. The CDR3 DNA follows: TGTGCCAGCAGCCGGACAGGGCCGCCTTATGAAGCTTTCTTT. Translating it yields CASSRTGPPYEAFF.

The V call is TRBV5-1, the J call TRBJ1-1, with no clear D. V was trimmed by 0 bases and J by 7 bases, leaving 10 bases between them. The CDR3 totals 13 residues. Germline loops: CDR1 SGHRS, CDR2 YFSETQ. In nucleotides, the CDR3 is TGCGCCAGCAGCTTGGTCCCAAGCCTTGAAGCTTTCTTT. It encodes CASSLVPSLEAFF.

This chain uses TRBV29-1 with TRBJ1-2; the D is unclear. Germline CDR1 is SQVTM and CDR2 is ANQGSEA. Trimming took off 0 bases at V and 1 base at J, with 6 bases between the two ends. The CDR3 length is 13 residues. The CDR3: CSVEDGHNYGYTF. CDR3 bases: TGCAGCGTTGAAGATGGGCATAACTATGGCTACACCTTC.

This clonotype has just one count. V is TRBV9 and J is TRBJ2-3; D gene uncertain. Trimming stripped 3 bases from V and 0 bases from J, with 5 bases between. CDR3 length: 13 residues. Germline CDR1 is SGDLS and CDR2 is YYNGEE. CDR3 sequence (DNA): TGTGCCAGCAGCGAACAGAGCACAGATACGCAGTATTTT. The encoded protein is CASSEQSTDTQYF.

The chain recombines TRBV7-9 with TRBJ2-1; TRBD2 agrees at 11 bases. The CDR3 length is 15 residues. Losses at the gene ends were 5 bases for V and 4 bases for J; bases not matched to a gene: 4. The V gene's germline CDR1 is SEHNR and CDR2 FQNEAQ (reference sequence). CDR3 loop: CASSAGLAEYNEQFF. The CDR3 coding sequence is TGTGCCAGCAGCGCGGGACTAGCGGAGTACAATGAGCAGTTCTTC.

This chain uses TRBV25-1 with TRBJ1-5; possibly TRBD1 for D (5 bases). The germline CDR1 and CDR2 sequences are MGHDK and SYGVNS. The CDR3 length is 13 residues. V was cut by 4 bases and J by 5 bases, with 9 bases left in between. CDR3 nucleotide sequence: TGTGCCAGCAGTGTCACGGGGCATCAGCCCCAGCATTTT. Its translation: CASSVTGHQPQHF. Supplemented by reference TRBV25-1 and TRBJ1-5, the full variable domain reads EADIYQTPRYLVIGTGKKITLECSQTMGHDKMYWYQQDPGMELHLIHYSYGVNSTEKGDLSSESTVSRIRTEHFPLTLESARPSHTSQYLCASSVTGHQPQHFGDGTRLSIL.

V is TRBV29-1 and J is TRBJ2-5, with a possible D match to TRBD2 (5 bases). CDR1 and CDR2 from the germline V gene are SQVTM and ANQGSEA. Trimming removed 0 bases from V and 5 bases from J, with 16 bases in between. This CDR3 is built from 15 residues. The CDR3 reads CSVEEPAELAETQYF. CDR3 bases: TGCAGCGTTGAAGAGCCTGCCGAGCTAGCCGAGACCCAGTACTTC.

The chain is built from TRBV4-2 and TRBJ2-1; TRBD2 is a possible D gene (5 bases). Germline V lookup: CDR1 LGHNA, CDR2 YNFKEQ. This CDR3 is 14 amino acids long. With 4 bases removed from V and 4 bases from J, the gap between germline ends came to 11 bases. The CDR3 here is CASSPGRAYNEQFF. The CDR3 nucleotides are TGTGCCAGCAGCCCTGGGCGGGCTTACAATGAGCAGTTCTTC.

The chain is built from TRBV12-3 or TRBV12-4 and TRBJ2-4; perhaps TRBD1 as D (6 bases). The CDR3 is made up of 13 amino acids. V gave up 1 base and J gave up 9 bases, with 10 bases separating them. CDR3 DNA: TGTGCCAGCAGTTTAGGGGGGCTAGTCATTCAGTACTTC. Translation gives CASSLGGLVIQYF.

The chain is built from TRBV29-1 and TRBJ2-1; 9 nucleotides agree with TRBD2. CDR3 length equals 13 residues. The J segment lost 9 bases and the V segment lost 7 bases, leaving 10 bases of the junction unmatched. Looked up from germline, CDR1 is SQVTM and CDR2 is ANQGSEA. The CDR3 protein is CSAGLARYSEQFF. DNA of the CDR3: TGCAGCGCCGGACTAGCGAGATATAGTGAGCAGTTCTTC.

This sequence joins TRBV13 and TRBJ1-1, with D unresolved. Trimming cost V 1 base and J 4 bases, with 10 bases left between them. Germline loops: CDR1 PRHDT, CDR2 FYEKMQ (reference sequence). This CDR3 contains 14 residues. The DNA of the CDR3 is TGTGCCAGCAGCTTAGCCAGGAGCGGCACTGAAGCTTTCTTT. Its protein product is CASSLARSGTEAFF.